The present T cell receptor (beta chain) was sequenced within a study of shared clonotypes between healthy human individuals. Note on this clone: Other DNA sequences in the sample encode the same CDR3.

Per germline, CDR1 SGDLS and CDR2 YYNGEE. The V gene lost 0 bases and the J gene lost 2 bases, with 9 bases spanning the gap. This CDR3 comprises 14 residues. Measured with immunoSEQ multiplex PCR; TCRdb has only the in-frame clones, and not every one. The table lists some 2,500,000 clones, roughly 92% of them singletons. The sequencing sample was made of naive CD4+ T cells from PBMCs. Subset specified: CD45RA+ positively selected. The V and J genes are TRBV9 and TRBJ2-7, with a tentative D call TRBD2 (5 bases). This TCR came from a man aged 18 to 35 in good health. Some clones in this sample may be carry-over from other donors' samples. The CDR3 DNA sequence: TGTGCCAGCAGCGTAGCGGGAACGACCTACGAGCAGTACTTC. It is translated as CASSVAGTTYEQYF.